The 26 T cell receptor beta chains below all came from one sample that was sequenced in a study of patients and donors after allogeneic stem cell transplantation. MiXCR, applied by TCRdb to the RT-PCR reads, yields one record per CDR3 protein. The profile shows more than 150,000 distinct CDR3 sequences, approximately 41% of them singletons. The sequenced sample was blood, either unsorted or a sorted T cell fraction (not recorded which). These receptors were obtained from a human donor who was either an allogeneic HSCT recipient or a stem cell or donor lymphocyte infusion donor (not recorded which). It is not recorded whose cells these are; they may come from a transplant donor.

The genes are TRBV28 and TRBJ2-4; 9 positions match TRBD1. Trimming took 5 bases from V and 5 from J; bases not matched to a gene: 4. The CDR3 is made up of 14 amino acids. Germline assignment: CDR1 MDHEN and CDR2 SYDVKM. The CDR3, as DNA: TGTGCCAGCAGTATCTGGACAGGGGAAAACATTCAGTACTTC. Encoded protein: CASSIWTGENIQYF.

The rearrangement joins TRBV29-1 to TRBJ2-7; D is uncertain. CDR1 is SQVTM, CDR2 ANQGSEA, per germline. The germline V and J ends were trimmed by 1 base and 3 bases, with 10 bases remaining between them. CDR3 size: 13 residues. The CDR3 bases are TGCAGCGTTGAAGGGCCGTCAGGCTACGAGCAGTACTTC. This sequence encodes CSVEGPSGYEQYF.

A few counts support this clonotype. The chain combines TRBV4-1 with TRBJ1-1; D unclear. This CDR3 is 17 amino acids long. Germline V CDR1 and CDR2: MGHRA, YSYEKL. V was pared by 4 bases and J by 1 base, with 19 bases between. The CDR3: CASSPLFIGEWNTEAFF. In DNA, the CDR3 is TGCGCCAGCAGCCCTTTGTTCATCGGCGAATGGAACACTGAAGCTTTCTTT.

This clonotype turned up a few times. The gene calls are TRBV6-8 and TRBJ1-5, with D tentatively TRBD1 (5 bases). CDR3 length equals 14 residues. From germline, CDR1 is MNHGY and CDR2 SAAAGT. Deletions cut 11 bases from V and 0 bases from J, with 14 bases between. This CDR3 is CAGGTENSNQPQHF. For the CDR3, the DNA is TGTGCCGGGGGTACGGAGAATAGCAATCAGCCCCAGCATTTT.

The CDR3 bases are TGTGCCAGCAGTTTAGGTTGGGGGTCTGGGGCCAACGTCCTGACTTTC. It yields the protein CASSLGWGSGANVLTF. The chain recombines TRBV12-3 or TRBV12-4 with TRBJ2-6; D may be TRBD1 or TRBD2 (5 bases each). The CDR3 runs to 16 residues. V lost 1 base, J lost 1 base, and 8 bases lay in between.

This clonotype was counted at least ten times. The chain recombines TRBV7-9 with TRBJ1-1; D remains ambiguous. The V gene's germline CDR1 is SEHNR and CDR2 FQNEAQ (reference sequence). The CDR3 runs 13 residues. V shed 6 bases and J shed 1 base, with 9 bases lying between them. The CDR3 DNA reads as TGTGCCAGCAGTTTCCCTAGGAACACTGAAGCTTTCTTT. This codes for CASSFPRNTEAFF.

This clonotype was counted only a few times. The rearrangement links TRBV6-5 to TRBJ2-7; unclear D gene. In germline, CDR1 is MNHEY, CDR2 SVGAGI. The V and J ends lost 5 bases and 1 base respectively, with 9 bases between them. This CDR3 has 13 amino acids. The CDR3 region has the DNA TGTGCCAGCAGTCCTGGCCGATCCTACGAGCAGTACTTC. Translation: CASSPGRSYEQYF.

The V call is TRBV6-2 or TRBV6-3, the J call TRBJ2-1; TRBD2 matches 7 bases. CDR3 length: 16 residues. The junction had 9 bases not matched to a gene; V was cut back by 6 bases and J by 1 base. Germline V gene lookup returns CDR1 MNHEY and CDR2 SVGEGT. The CDR3 sequence is CASSLHASGSYNEQFF. Here the CDR3 DNA reads TGTGCCAGCAGCCTACATGCTAGCGGATCCTACAATGAGCAGTTCTTC.

This clonotype has just a few counts. The rearrangement uses TRBV29-1 and TRBJ1-1; TRBD1 aligns across 9 bases. The V gene's germline CDR1 is SQVTM and CDR2 ANQGSEA. The CDR3 length is 12 residues. The V and J ends lost 0 bases and 10 bases, in that order; junction bases with no gene match: 3. The CDR3 DNA reads as TGCAGCGTTGAAGATGAGGGACAGGGAGCTTTCTTT. This gives the protein CSVEDEGQGAFF.

This clonotype has only one observation. The J gene is TRBJ2-7, the V gene TRBV12-3 or TRBV12-4; D gene unclear. CDR3 length: 15 residues. Trimming pared 3 bases from V and 0 bases from J, leaving 12 bases between. The CDR3 DNA sequence: TGTGCCAGCAGTTTTGGCAGTGTCAACTCCTACGAGCAGTACTTC. Protein sequence: CASSFGSVNSYEQYF.

The chain is built from TRBV6-2 or TRBV6-3 and TRBJ1-1; weak D call: TRBD1 (6 bases). V was clipped by 0 bases and J by 8 bases, with 10 bases between them. The CDR3 runs to 13 residues. Germline loops: CDR1 MNHEY, CDR2 SVGEGT. CDR3: CASSYSVDREAFF. The CDR3 DNA reads TGTGCCAGCAGTTACTCAGTTGACAGGGAAGCTTTCTTT.

V is TRBV12-3 or TRBV12-4 and J is TRBJ1-1; possibly TRBD1 for D (5 bases). The CDR3 is 16 amino acids. V dropped 5 bases and J dropped 0 bases, with 16 bases sitting between them. The CDR3 DNA is TGTGCCAGCAGTCTCGGACGGGGACCCATGAACACTGAAGCTTTCTTT. Protein sequence: CASSLGRGPMNTEAFF.

V is TRBV6-6 and J is TRBJ1-2, with D perhaps matching TRBD1 (6 bases). V was cut by 3 bases and J by 6 bases, with 17 bases left in between. The CDR3 consists of 15 residues. Germline CDR1 MNHNY, CDR2 SVGAGI (reference sequence). The CDR3 sequence: CASSYGRGEFNGYTF. The CDR3 DNA sequence: TGTGCCAGCAGTTATGGCAGGGGAGAATTTAATGGCTACACCTTC.

The table lists this clonotype with a few counts. The genes are TRBV12-3 or TRBV12-4 and TRBJ1-2; TRBD1 agrees at 7 bases. The ends lost 6 bases at V and 3 bases at J; junction bases unmatched: 10. The CDR3 is 15 amino acids. The CDR3 region has the DNA TGTGCCAGCAGGGGAGACAGGGACATTTACTATGGCTACACCTTC. This codes for CASRGDRDIYYGYTF.

V usage is TRBV29-1 and J usage is TRBJ1-1; D is uncertain. V was shortened by 6 bases and J by 0 bases, with 14 bases between the two germline ends. CDR3 length equals 14 residues. Per the germline V gene, CDR1 is SQVTM and CDR2 is ANQGSEA. The CDR3 protein is CSVFRGTMNTEAFF. The DNA of the CDR3 is TGCAGCGTCTTCCGGGGAACAATGAACACTGAAGCTTTCTTT. The full variable domain, rest sourced from reference TRBV29-1 and TRBJ1-1, is SAVISQKPSRDICQRGTSLTIQCQVDSQVTMMFWYRQQPGQSLTLIATANQGSEATYESGFVIDKFPISRPNLTFSTLTVSNMSPEDSSIYLCSVFRGTMNTEAFFGQGTRLTVV.

This clonotype was observed a few times. This rearrangement joins TRBV4-2 to TRBJ2-1; TRBD2 might be the D (6 bases). Trimming took off 3 bases at V and 9 bases at J, with 24 bases between the two ends. Germline V gene data show CDR1 as LGHNA and CDR2 as YNFKEQ. CDR3 length: 17 residues. CDR3 in DNA: TGTGCCAGCAGCCAGGAACCCCTGACTAGTCGTCCGGCTGAGCAGTTCTTC. It yields the protein CASSQEPLTSRPAEQFF.

Turning to this clonotype: At one boundary the junction diverges from the germline segment, which might be a read error. This chain joins TRBV29-1 and TRBJ1-1; weak D call: TRBD1 (5 bases). Germline loops: CDR1 SQVTM, CDR2 ANQGSEA. The CDR3 loop spans 13 amino acids. For the CDR3, the DNA is TGCAGCGTTAAAGGGGTAGGGAACGCTGAAGCTTTCTTT. Protein product: CSVKGVGNAEAFF.

V and J are TRBV4-2 and TRBJ2-2; 8 positions match TRBD2. The CDR3 has 15 residues. Germline V gene data show CDR1 as LGHNA and CDR2 as YNFKEQ. Trimming cost V 3 bases and J 5 bases; bases outside gene matches: 5. The CDR3 DNA reads as TGTGCCAGCAGCCACGGGGGGGTAGAAACCGGGGAGCTGTTTTTT. Translated, it gives CASSHGGVETGELFF.

In its sample, this clonotype was seen a few times. The rearrangement links TRBV6-2 or TRBV6-3 to TRBJ1-5; 7 nucleotides match TRBD1. Germline-derived CDR1 and CDR2 are MNHEY and SVGEGT. The J segment lost 2 bases and the V segment lost 6 bases, leaving 7 bases of the junction unmatched. This CDR3 has 15 amino acids. This chain's CDR3 is CASSWTGPRNQPQHF. DNA of the CDR3: TGTGCCAGCAGCTGGACAGGTCCGCGCAATCAGCCCCAGCATTTT.

The genes are TRBV6-5 and TRBJ2-1, with 12 bases matching TRBD2. Per the germline V gene, CDR1 is MNHEY and CDR2 is SVGAGI. The CDR3 spans 20 residues. Trimming cost V 3 bases and J 5 bases; bases outside gene matches: 17. The CDR3 here is CASSYVRLAGATFKNNEQFF. DNA for the CDR3: TGTGCCAGCAGTTATGTTAGACTAGCGGGAGCGACATTCAAAAACAATGAGCAGTTCTTC.

This clonotype has at least ten counts. V is TRBV3-1 and J is TRBJ1-3; perhaps TRBD1 as D (5 bases). The length of the CDR3 is 15 residues. Trimming took off 0 bases at V and 2 bases at J, with 8 bases between the two ends. Germline loops: CDR1 LGHDT, CDR2 YNNKEL (reference sequence). CDR3 coding DNA: TGTGCCAGCAGCCAAGATACAGGCCCTGGAAACACCATATATTTT. Its translation: CASSQDTGPGNTIYF.

The gene calls are TRBV18 and TRBJ2-1; TRBD1 is a possible D gene (7 bases). There are 17 residues in the CDR3. With 4 bases removed from V and 1 base from J, the gap between germline ends came to 17 bases. Germline V CDR1 and CDR2: KGHSH, LQKENI. CDR3 coding DNA: TGTGCCAGCTCACGAGGTGGAGGGGGCCCTTCCTACAATGAGCAGTTCTTC. This codes for CASSRGGGGPSYNEQFF.

V and J are TRBV6-6 and TRBJ2-1; 8 bases are a match to TRBD2. The CDR3 consists of 13 residues. V trimming: 7 bases; J trimming: 14 bases; junction bases outside the gene matches: 13. Germline loops: CDR1 MNHNY, CDR2 SVGAGI (reference sequence). DNA for the CDR3: TGTGCCAGCACTTCAAAGGGGACTAGAAATAAGTTCTTC. Translated, it gives CASTSKGTRNKFF.

This chain connects TRBV7-9 to TRBJ1-2; 9 bases match TRBD1. This CDR3 comprises 13 residues. Trimming took 7 bases from V and 8 from J; bases not matched to a gene: 8. Per germline, CDR1 SEHNR and CDR2 FQNEAQ (reference sequence). CDR3 region: CASISHRGQGYTF. The CDR3 DNA follows: TGTGCCAGCATCAGTCACAGGGGGCAAGGCTACACCTTC.

The chain has TRBV7-6 and TRBJ1-2; no clear D. The germline gives CDR1 SGHVS, CDR2 FNYEAQ. The germline V and J ends were trimmed by 0 bases and 1 base, with 12 bases remaining between them. The CDR3 loop spans 16 amino acids. The CDR3 region is CASSLADGLLNYGYTF. CDR3 nucleotide sequence: TGTGCCAGCAGCTTAGCGGACGGACTACTTAACTATGGCTACACCTTC.

The chain joins TRBV7-9 to TRBJ2-7, with D unresolved. V lost 1 base and J lost 3, with 7 bases in between. CDR1 SEHNR and CDR2 FQNEAQ come from the germline V gene (reference sequence). The CDR3 sequence is 13 residues long. DNA of the CDR3: TGTGCCAGCAGCTTAGGAGAAGGCTACGAGCAGTACTTC. Its translation is CASSLGEGYEQYF. The full variable domain, its missing parts supplied by reference TRBV7-9 and TRBJ2-7, is DTGVSQNPRHKITKRGQNVTFRCDPISEHNRLYWYRQTLGQGPEFLTYFQNEAQLEKSRLLSDRFSAERPKGSFSTLEIQRTEQGDSAMYLCASSLGEGYEQYFGPGTRLTVT.